The 21 T cell receptor beta chains below were found in one sample sequenced in a study of lymphopenia after photon versus proton radiotherapy. Here immunoSEQ multiplex PCR was the method, and the copy in TCRdb shows in-frame clones only, minus some. The sample yields more than 50,000 clones, around four fifths seen once. Sequenced material: peripheral blood, taken from a patient treated with photon-based radiotherapy. Every receptor here comes from a man aged 45-65 years with gastric cancer.

The chain has TRBV13 and TRBJ2-2; weak D call: TRBD1 (6 bases). The V end was cut by 5 bases, the J end by 7 bases, with 14 bases between. In germline, CDR1 is PRHDT, CDR2 FYEKMQ (reference sequence). The CDR3 runs to 14 residues. As DNA, the CDR3 is TGTGCCAGCAGCCCCCAGGGGCGCTACGGGGAGCTGTTTTTT. As protein: CASSPQGRYGELFF.

The V call is TRBV6-1, the J call TRBJ2-1; D is unclear. Germline values: CDR1 MNHNS, CDR2 SASEGT. The CDR3 spans 14 residues. The ends were cut back, 4 bases at V and 4 bases at J, with 11 bases in the middle. CDR3 nucleotides: TGTGCCAGCAGTGGAGCCTCGCGGTACAATGAGCAGTTCTTC. Its protein product is CASSGASRYNEQFF.

The gene calls are TRBV6-1 and TRBJ2-7, with D perhaps given as TRBD1 or TRBD2 (6 bases each). The CDR3 length is 13 residues. CDR1 and CDR2 (germline): MNHNS, SASEGT. Trimming took off 4 bases at V and 3 bases at J, with 10 bases between the two ends. The CDR3 DNA reads as TGTGCCAGCAGTGCTGAGGGGGGCTACGAGCAGTACTTC. Its protein is CASSAEGGYEQYF.

This rearrangement joins TRBV6-5 to TRBJ2-3, with 7 bases lining up with TRBD2. From germline, CDR1 is MNHEY and CDR2 SVGAGI. J lost 2 bases, V lost 6 bases, and 5 bases had no gene match. The CDR3 has 14 amino acids. CDR3 nucleotide sequence: TGTGCCAGCAGGCTAGCGGAATCCACAGATACGCAGTATTTT. It yields the protein CASRLAESTDTQYF.

V is TRBV28 and J is TRBJ2-7; a possible D gene is TRBD2 (7 bases). Germline V lookup: CDR1 MDHEN, CDR2 SYDVKM. The CDR3 has 15 residues. V lost 5 bases and J 3 bases, leaving 17 bases between the germline ends. CDR3 bases: TGTGCCAGCAGTCTACCTCGGGGGGCAATCTACGAGCAGTACTTC. Amino acid sequence: CASSLPRGAIYEQYF. The whole variable domain, remainder taken from reference TRBV28 and TRBJ2-7, is DVKVTQSSRYLVKRTGEKVFLECVQDMDHENMFWYRQDPGLGLRLIYFSYDVKMKEKGDIPEGYSVSREKKERFSLILESASTNQTSMYLCASSLPRGAIYEQYFGPGTRLTVT.

This chain connects TRBV6-4 to TRBJ2-1, with 11 bases lining up with TRBD2. V gave up 5 bases and J gave up 5 bases; unmatched junction bases: 5. CDR3 length: 15 amino acids. The V gene's germline CDR1 is MRHNA and CDR2 SNTAGT. CDR3 sequence (DNA): TGTGCCAGCAGTCACATAGCGGGAGGGGACAATGAGCAGTTCTTC. Protein: CASSHIAGGDNEQFF.

This clone was picked up many times. The V call is TRBV4-1, the J call TRBJ2-2, with TRBD1 matching over 9 bases. The germline CDR1 and CDR2 sequences are MGHRA and YSYEKL. V was clipped by 5 bases and J by 7 bases; unmatched bases: 8. CDR3 length equals 15 residues. CDR3 sequence reads: CASSEDRGIVGELFF. The CDR3 bases are TGCGCCAGCAGCGAGGACAGGGGTATTGTCGGGGAGCTGTTTTTT.

The rearrangement joins TRBV18 to TRBJ2-7; weak D call: TRBD2 (5 bases). The CDR3 length is 14 residues. The V and J ends lost 1 base and 3 bases respectively, with 10 bases between them. In germline, CDR1 is KGHSH, CDR2 LQKENI. CDR3 sequence reads: CASSPRGNLYEQYF. The CDR3 region has the DNA TGTGCCAGCTCACCACGAGGGAATCTCTACGAGCAGTACTTC. The full variable domain, its missing parts supplied by reference TRBV18 and TRBJ2-7, is NAGVMQNPRHLVRRRGQEARLRCSPMKGHSHVYWYRQLPEEGLKFMVYLQKENIIDESGMPKERFSAEFPKEGPSILRIQQVVRGDSAAYFCASSPRGNLYEQYFGPGTRLTVT.

V is TRBV28 and J is TRBJ1-1; the D is unclear. Germline CDR1 reads MDHEN; CDR2 reads SYDVKM. This CDR3 spans 15 amino acids. Trimming shortened V by 5 bases and J by 1 base, and 14 bases separated the two germline ends. The CDR3 region has the DNA TGTGCCAGCAGTCCCCCCCAGAGGCCGAACACTGAAGCTTTCTTT. Translating gives CASSPPQRPNTEAFF.

The chain uses TRBV4-2 and TRBJ1-1, with D perhaps TRBD1 (6 bases). V was clipped by 1 base and J by 4 bases, with 10 bases between them. CDR3 size: 14 residues. The V gene's germline CDR1 is LGHNA and CDR2 YNFKEQ. Here the CDR3 reads CASSQAQGGTEAFF. The DNA of the CDR3 is TGTGCCAGCAGCCAAGCACAGGGAGGCACTGAAGCTTTCTTT.

The chain has TRBV4-3 and TRBJ2-7; D unclear. Trimming cost V 0 bases and J 0 bases, with 9 bases left between them. Germline CDR1 is LGHNA and CDR2 is YSLEER. The CDR3 runs 15 residues. The CDR3 sequence: CASSQDWAASYEQYF. As DNA, the CDR3 is TGCGCCAGCAGCCAAGATTGGGCAGCCTCCTACGAGCAGTACTTC.

The chain employs TRBV27 and TRBJ2-1; D is unclear. The CDR3 consists of 15 residues. V was shortened by 8 bases and J by 0 bases, with 14 bases between the two germline ends. The V gene's germline CDR1 is MNHEY and CDR2 SMNVEV (reference sequence). The CDR3: CASGSDGSSYNEQFF. In nucleotides, the CDR3 is TGTGCCAGCGGCTCGGACGGCAGCTCCTACAATGAGCAGTTCTTC.

V usage is TRBV10-1 and J usage is TRBJ2-3; the match to TRBD2 covers 10 bases. CDR1 and CDR2 (germline): WNHNN, SYGVQD (reference sequence). The CDR3 contains 16 residues. V was clipped by 3 bases and J by 2 bases; unmatched bases: 5. CDR3 DNA sequence: TGCGCCAGCAGTGACACTAGCGGGACCTACACAGATACGCAGTATTTT. Protein: CASSDTSGTYTDTQYF.

The chain recombines TRBV28 with TRBJ2-3, with D unresolved. The CDR3 has 16 residues. Trimming took off 2 bases at V and 0 bases at J, with 12 bases between the two ends. From germline, CDR1 is MDHEN and CDR2 SYDVKM. The CDR3 sequence is CASSLAGLLSTDTQYF. For the CDR3, the DNA is TGTGCCAGCAGTTTAGCCGGCCTCCTAAGCACAGATACGCAGTATTTT. Full variable domain (outside the CDR3, taken from reference TRBV28 and TRBJ2-3): DVKVTQSSRYLVKRTGEKVFLECVQDMDHENMFWYRQDPGLGLRLIYFSYDVKMKEKGDIPEGYSVSREKKERFSLILESASTNQTSMYLCASSLAGLLSTDTQYFGPGTRLTVL.

This chain links TRBV7-9 with TRBJ2-5, with 9 bases fitting TRBD2. The germline gives CDR1 SEHNR, CDR2 FQNEAQ (reference sequence). The CDR3 runs to 14 residues. Losses at the gene ends were 5 bases for V and 3 bases for J; bases not matched to a gene: 4. CDR3 region: CASSTRLAEETQYF. CDR3 in DNA: TGTGCCAGCAGCACCCGACTAGCGGAAGAGACCCAGTACTTC.

Of note for this clone: Other nucleotide sequences in the sample specify the same CDR3. The J gene is TRBJ2-5, the V gene TRBV30; D might be TRBD1 or TRBD2, each matching 5 bases. Trimming removed 5 bases from V and 5 bases from J, with 9 bases in between. The CDR3 sequence is 11 residues long. From germline, CDR1 is GTSNPN and CDR2 SVGIG (reference sequence). This CDR3 is CAWSWGETQYF. The CDR3 DNA reads TGTGCCTGGTCTTGGGGGGAGACCCAGTACTTC.

This clone was counted a single time. The chain employs TRBV5-1 and TRBJ2-3; TRBD1 aligns across 7 bases. V dropped 2 bases and J dropped 4; count of bases not matched to a gene: 7. Germline V CDR1 and CDR2: SGHRS, YFSETQ. This CDR3 comprises 15 residues. The CDR3 here is CASSLQGIVADTQYF. CDR3 in DNA: TGCGCCAGCAGCTTACAGGGGATTGTTGCAGATACGCAGTATTTT.

The genes are TRBV7-8 and TRBJ2-5, with D hard to call. The CDR3 extends over 14 amino acids. The V gene lost 1 base and the J gene lost 1 base, with 7 bases spanning the gap. CDR1 SGHVS and CDR2 FQNEAQ come from the germline V gene. For the CDR3, the DNA is TGTGCCAGCAGCTTAGGAGCGACCCAAGAGACCCAGTACTTC. It translates to CASSLGATQETQYF.

Of note for this clone: At one of its ends the junction is not consistent with the germline gene, which may arise from a read error. The V and J genes are TRBV30 and TRBJ1-5, with 9 bases lining up with TRBD1. The CDR3 loop spans 14 amino acids. In germline, CDR1 is GTSNPN, CDR2 SVGIG (reference sequence). In DNA form, the CDR3 reads TGTGCCTGGAATGGACAGGGGTACAATCAGCCCCGGCATTTT. Its protein product is CAWNGQGYNQPRHF. Based on the CDR3 plus reference TRBV30 and TRBJ1-5, the full variable domain is SQTIHQWPATLVQPVGSPLSLECTVEGTSNPNLYWYRQAAGRGLQLLFYSVGIGQISSEVPQNLSASRPQDRQFILSSKKLLLSDSGFYLCAWNGQGYNQPRHFGDGTRLSIL.

The chain recombines TRBV9 with TRBJ2-1; the match to TRBD2 covers 7 bases. Germline trimming cut 4 bases from V and 4 bases from J; bases unmatched to any gene: 8. The CDR3 consists of 15 residues. Germline assignment: CDR1 SGDLS and CDR2 YYNGEE. This chain's CDR3 is CASSRLGGNYNEQFF. The CDR3 coding sequence is TGTGCCAGCAGCCGCCTGGGGGGGAATTACAATGAGCAGTTCTTC.

This clone occurred many times. The rearrangement links TRBV7-9 to TRBJ2-4; a weak D match, TRBD2 (5 bases). The V and J ends lost 1 base and 6 bases respectively, with 13 bases between them. CDR1 and CDR2 (germline): SEHNR, FQNEAQ (reference sequence). The CDR3 spans 15 residues. The CDR3 sequence: CASSLGEGEVNIQYF. In nucleotides, the CDR3 is TGTGCCAGCAGCTTAGGCGAGGGAGAGGTAAACATTCAGTACTTC.